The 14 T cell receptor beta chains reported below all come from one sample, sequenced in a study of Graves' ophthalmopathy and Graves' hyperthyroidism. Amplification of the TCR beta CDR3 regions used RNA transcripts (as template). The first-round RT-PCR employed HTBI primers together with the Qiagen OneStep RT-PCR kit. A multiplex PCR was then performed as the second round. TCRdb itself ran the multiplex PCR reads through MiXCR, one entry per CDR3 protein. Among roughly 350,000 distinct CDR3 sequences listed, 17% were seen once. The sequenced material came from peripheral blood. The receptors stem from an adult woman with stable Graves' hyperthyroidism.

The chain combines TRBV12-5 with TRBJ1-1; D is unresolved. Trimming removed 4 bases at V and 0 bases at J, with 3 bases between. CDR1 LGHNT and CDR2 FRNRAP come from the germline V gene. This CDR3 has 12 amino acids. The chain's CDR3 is CASGYLNTEAFF. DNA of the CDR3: TGTGCTAGTGGTTATCTGAACACTGAAGCTTTCTTT.

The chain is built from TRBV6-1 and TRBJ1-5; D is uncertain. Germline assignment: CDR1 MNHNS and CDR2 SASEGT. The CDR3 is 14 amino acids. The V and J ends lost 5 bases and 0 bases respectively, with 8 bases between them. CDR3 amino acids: CASSPTRSNQPQHF. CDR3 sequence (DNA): TGTGCCAGCAGTCCAACCCGTAGCAATCAGCCCCAGCATTTT.

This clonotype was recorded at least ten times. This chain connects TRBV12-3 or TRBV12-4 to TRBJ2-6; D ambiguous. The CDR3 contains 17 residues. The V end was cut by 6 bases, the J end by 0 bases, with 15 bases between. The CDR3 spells CASSMKLVSSGANVLTF. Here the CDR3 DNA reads TGTGCCAGCAGCATGAAACTGGTGAGCTCTGGGGCCAACGTCCTGACTTTC.

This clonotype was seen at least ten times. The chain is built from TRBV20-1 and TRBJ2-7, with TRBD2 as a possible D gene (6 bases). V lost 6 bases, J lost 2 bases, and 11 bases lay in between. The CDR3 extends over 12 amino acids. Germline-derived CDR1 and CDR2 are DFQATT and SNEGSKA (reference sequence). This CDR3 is CSASAGTYEQYF. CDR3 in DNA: TGCAGTGCATCGGCGGGAACCTACGAGCAGTACTTC.

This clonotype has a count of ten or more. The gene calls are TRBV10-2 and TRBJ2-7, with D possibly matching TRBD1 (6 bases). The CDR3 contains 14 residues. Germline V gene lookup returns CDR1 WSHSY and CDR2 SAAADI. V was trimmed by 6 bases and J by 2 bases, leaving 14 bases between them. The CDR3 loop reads CASSSWTVPYEQYF. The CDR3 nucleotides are TGCGCCAGCAGCTCATGGACAGTTCCCTACGAGCAGTACTTC.

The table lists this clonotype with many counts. CDR3 region: CASSLSTGPANYGYTF. The CDR3 bases are TGTGCCAGCAGTTTATCGACAGGGCCAGCTAACTATGGCTACACCTTC. This chain links TRBV28 with TRBJ1-2; 7 bases are shared with TRBD1. The CDR3 has 16 amino acids. Germline loops: CDR1 MDHEN, CDR2 SYDVKM. V lost 1 base to trimming and J lost 0 bases; unmatched junction nucleotides: 5.

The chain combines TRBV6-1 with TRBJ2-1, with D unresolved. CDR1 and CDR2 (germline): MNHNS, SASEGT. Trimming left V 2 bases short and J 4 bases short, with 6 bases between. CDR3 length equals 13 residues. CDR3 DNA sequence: TGTGCCAGCAGTGAATTTATATACAATGAGCAGTTCTTC. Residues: CASSEFIYNEQFF.

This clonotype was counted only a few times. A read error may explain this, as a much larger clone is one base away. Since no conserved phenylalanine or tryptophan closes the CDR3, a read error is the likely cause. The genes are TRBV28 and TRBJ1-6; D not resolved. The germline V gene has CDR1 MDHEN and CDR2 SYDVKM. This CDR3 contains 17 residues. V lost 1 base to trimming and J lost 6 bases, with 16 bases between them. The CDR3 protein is CASSLSEQSVSNSPLHS. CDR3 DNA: TGTGCCAGCAGTTTATCAGAACAGTCAGTTTCTAATTCACCCCTCCACTCT.

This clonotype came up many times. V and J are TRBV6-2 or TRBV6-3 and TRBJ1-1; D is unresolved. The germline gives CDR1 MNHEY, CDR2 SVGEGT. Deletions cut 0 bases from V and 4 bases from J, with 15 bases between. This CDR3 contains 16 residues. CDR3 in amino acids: CASSYSKGRGRTEAFF. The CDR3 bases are TGTGCCAGCAGTTACTCGAAAGGGAGAGGACGCACTGAAGCTTTCTTT.

CDR3 sequence (DNA): TGTGCCAGCAGCCCGTCGGGAGAAACTGAAGCTTTCTTT. Amino acid sequence: CASSPSGETEAFF. The chain employs TRBV3-1 and TRBJ1-1; D is unresolved. V lost 4 bases and J 5 bases, leaving 11 bases between the germline ends. Germline V lookup: CDR1 LGHDT, CDR2 YNNKEL (reference sequence). CDR3 length equals 13 residues.

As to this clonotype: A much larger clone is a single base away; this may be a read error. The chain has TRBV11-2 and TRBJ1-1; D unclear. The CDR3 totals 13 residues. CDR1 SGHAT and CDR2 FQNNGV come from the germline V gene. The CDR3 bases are TGTTCCAGCAGCTTAGATCGTACCCATGAAGCTTTCTTT. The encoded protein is CSSSLDRTHEAFF.

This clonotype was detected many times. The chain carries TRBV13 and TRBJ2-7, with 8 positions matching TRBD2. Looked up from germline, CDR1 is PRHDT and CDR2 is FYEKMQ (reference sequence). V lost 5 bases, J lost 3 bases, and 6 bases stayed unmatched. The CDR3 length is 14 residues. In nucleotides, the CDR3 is TGTGCCAGCAGCAACTTAGCGGGGCGCTACGAGCAGTACTTC. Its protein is CASSNLAGRYEQYF.

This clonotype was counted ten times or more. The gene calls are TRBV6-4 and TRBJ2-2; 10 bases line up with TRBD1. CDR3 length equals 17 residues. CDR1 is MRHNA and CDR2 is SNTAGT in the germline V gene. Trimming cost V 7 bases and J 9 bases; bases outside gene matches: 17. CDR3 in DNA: TGTGCCAGCACCACGCCCCGGGACAGGGGTCCGATCAGGGAGCTGTTTTTT. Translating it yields CASTTPRDRGPIRELFF.

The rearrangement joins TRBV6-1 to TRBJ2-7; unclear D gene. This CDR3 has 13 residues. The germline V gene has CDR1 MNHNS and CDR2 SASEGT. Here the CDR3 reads CASFGRTDYEQYF. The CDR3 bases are TGTGCTTCCTTTGGCAGGACCGACTACGAGCAGTACTTC.